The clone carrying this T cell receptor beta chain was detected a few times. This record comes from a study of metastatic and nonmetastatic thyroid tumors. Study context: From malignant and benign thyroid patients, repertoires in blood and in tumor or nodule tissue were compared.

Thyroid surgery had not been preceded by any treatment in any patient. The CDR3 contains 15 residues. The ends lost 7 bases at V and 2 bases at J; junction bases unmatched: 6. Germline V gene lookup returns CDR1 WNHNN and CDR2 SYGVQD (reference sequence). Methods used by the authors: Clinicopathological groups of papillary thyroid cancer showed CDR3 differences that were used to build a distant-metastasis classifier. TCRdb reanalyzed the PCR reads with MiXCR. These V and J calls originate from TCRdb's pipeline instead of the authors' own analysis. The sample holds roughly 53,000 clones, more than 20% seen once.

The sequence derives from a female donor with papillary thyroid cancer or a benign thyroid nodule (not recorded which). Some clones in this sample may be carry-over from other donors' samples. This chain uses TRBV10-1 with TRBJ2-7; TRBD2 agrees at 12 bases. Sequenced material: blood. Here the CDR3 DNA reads TGCGCCAGCATCCAGACTAGCGGGAGTCCCTACGAGCAGTACTTC. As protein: CASIQTSGSPYEQYF.